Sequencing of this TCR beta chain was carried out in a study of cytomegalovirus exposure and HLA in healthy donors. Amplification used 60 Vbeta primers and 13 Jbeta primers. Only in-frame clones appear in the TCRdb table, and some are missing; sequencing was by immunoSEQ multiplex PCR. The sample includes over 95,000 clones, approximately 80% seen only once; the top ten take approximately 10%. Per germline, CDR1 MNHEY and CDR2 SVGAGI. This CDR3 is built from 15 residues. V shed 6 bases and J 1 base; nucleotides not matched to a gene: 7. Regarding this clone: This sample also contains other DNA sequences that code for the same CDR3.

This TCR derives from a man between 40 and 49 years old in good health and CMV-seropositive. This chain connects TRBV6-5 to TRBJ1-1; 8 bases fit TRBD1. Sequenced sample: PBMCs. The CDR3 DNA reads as TGTGCCAGCAGATCGACAGGGGACGAGAACACTGAAGCTTTCTTT. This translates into CASRSTGDENTEAFF.